This passage covers 20 T cell receptor beta chains from one sample sequenced in a study of CD8 T cells in ankylosing spondylitis (dated by TCRdb to the late 2010s). Library preparation used 5' RACE. The sequencer listed for this sample is Illumina HiSeq 2500. Starting from the raw public reads, TCRdb applied fastp trimming at Q25, assembled clones with MiXCR and retained in-frame beta chains. Rows with one shared CDR3 protein collapse into an entry with the most common genes and DNA. The sample has 300,000 to 400,000 distinct CDR3 sequences on record, under 14% of them singletons. The ten largest make up roughly 9% of the sample. Source material: blood, either unsorted or a sorted T cell fraction (not recorded which). Receptor source: a female donor with ankylosing spondylitis or in good health (not recorded which).

This clonotype appeared many times. V is TRBV7-8 and J is TRBJ2-3, with 9 bases aligning to TRBD2. V shed 6 bases and J 1 base; nucleotides not matched to a gene: 8. The CDR3 has 16 amino acids. Germline CDR1 reads SGHVS; CDR2 reads FQNEAQ. The CDR3 loop reads CASRPRLAERTDTQYF. DNA of the CDR3: TGTGCCAGCAGACCGCGACTAGCGGAACGCACAGATACGCAGTATTTT.

In its sample, this clonotype was seen many times. The J gene is TRBJ2-5, the V gene TRBV7-2; tentative D call: TRBD2 (6 bases). Per the germline V gene, CDR1 is SGHTA and CDR2 is FQGNSA. The V and J ends lost 1 base and 5 bases respectively, with 11 bases between them. There are 14 residues in the CDR3. CDR3 sequence: CASSLGGLKETQYF. The CDR3 DNA reads as TGTGCCAGCAGCTTAGGGGGACTGAAGGAGACCCAGTACTTC.

This rearrangement joins TRBV18 to TRBJ1-2; 7 nucleotides line up with TRBD1. Per germline, CDR1 KGHSH and CDR2 LQKENI. The V gene end was trimmed by 4 bases and the J gene end by 2 bases; junction bases not matched to a gene: 10. The CDR3 loop spans 16 amino acids. The CDR3 sequence: CASSLTRTGDNYGYTF. CDR3 in DNA: TGTGCCAGCTCACTAACCAGGACAGGCGACAACTATGGCTACACCTTC.

V usage is TRBV5-1 and J usage is TRBJ2-5; D is perhaps TRBD1 (8 bases). The V end lost 4 bases, the J end lost 2 bases, and 36 bases lay between the germline ends. The CDR3 runs to 22 residues. Germline-derived CDR1 and CDR2 are SGHRS and YFSETQ. CDR3 region: CASSGRDRFPMPGTYPQETQYF. In DNA, the CDR3 is TGCGCCAGCAGCGGGAGGGACAGGTTCCCCATGCCGGGAACGTACCCTCAAGAGACCCAGTACTTC.

This clonotype was seen at least ten times. V is TRBV20-1 and J is TRBJ2-3, with 11 bases that match TRBD2. This CDR3 is built from 15 residues. Germline assignment: CDR1 DFQATT and CDR2 SNEGSKA (reference sequence). J gave up 3 bases and V 6 bases, and 8 bases lay outside the gene matches. The CDR3 loop is CSALTSGRGTDTQYF. CDR3 nucleotides: TGCAGTGCCCTAACTAGCGGGAGAGGAACAGATACGCAGTATTTT.

This clonotype was seen many times. This rearrangement joins TRBV9 to TRBJ2-7; perhaps TRBD2 as D (6 bases). Germline CDR1 is SGDLS and CDR2 is YYNGEE. The CDR3 is 15 amino acids. Deletions cut 0 bases from V and 1 base from J, with 11 bases between. CDR3 in DNA: TGTGCCAGCAGCGTAGCTCCCGGGGGATCCTACGAGCAGTACTTC. This codes for CASSVAPGGSYEQYF.

This clonotype was picked up a small number of times. The V and J genes are TRBV25-1 and TRBJ2-7; 8 positions match TRBD1. Per germline, CDR1 MGHDK and CDR2 SYGVNS. V lost 2 bases and J lost 2; bases outside the gene matches: 2. The CDR3 contains 14 residues. CDR3 sequence: CASSEPQGAYEQYF. CDR3 nucleotides: TGTGCCAGCAGTGAACCACAGGGGGCCTACGAGCAGTACTTC.

This clonotype was picked up a small number of times. The rearrangement joins TRBV24-1 to TRBJ2-1; 12 bases map to TRBD2. Germline V gene sequence: CDR1 KGHDR, CDR2 SFDVKD. The trim removed 2 bases at V and 0 bases at J, leaving 7 bases unmatched. The CDR3 is 19 amino acids. The CDR3, as DNA: TGTGCCACCAGTGATTCCTCGCCGACTAGCGGGAGCTCCTACAATGAGCAGTTCTTC. This encodes CATSDSSPTSGSSYNEQFF.

Only a few counts were recorded for this clonotype. The chain employs TRBV7-2 and TRBJ2-7; no firm D call. Germline V lookup: CDR1 SGHTA, CDR2 FQGNSA. The ends were cut back, 0 bases at V and 6 bases at J, with 6 bases in the middle. The CDR3 covers 12 residues. The CDR3 DNA is TGTGCCAGCAGCTTAGCCCGGGTCGAGCAGTACTTC. Its translation is CASSLARVEQYF.

This clonotype came up a few times. The gene calls are TRBV7-6 and TRBJ2-7; D gene uncertain. This CDR3 spans 12 amino acids. Trimming left V 5 bases short and J 5 bases short, with 10 bases between. Germline lookup yields CDR1 SGHVS and CDR2 FNYEAQ. The CDR3 DNA is TGTGCCAGCAGCCCCGTCCCCGACGAGCAGTACTTC. It encodes CASSPVPDEQYF. Looking up the rest from reference TRBV7-6 and TRBJ2-7 gives the full variable domain: GAGVSQSPRYKVTKRGQDVALRCDPISGHVSLYWYRQALGQGPEFLTYFNYEAQQDKSGLPNDRFSAERPEGSISTLTIQRTEQRDSAMYRCASSPVPDEQYFGPGTRLTVT.

The gene calls are TRBV20-1 and TRBJ2-1; either TRBD1 or TRBD2 may supply D (5 bases each). There are 11 residues in the CDR3. Germline V gives CDR1 DFQATT, CDR2 SNEGSKA (reference sequence). V lost 3 bases and J 13 bases, leaving 13 bases between the germline ends. The CDR3 region is CSARGPGSQFF. In DNA, the CDR3 is TGCAGTGCTAGGGGACCGGGATCCCAGTTCTTC.

This clonotype has more than one count but fewer than ten. The rearrangement links TRBV20-1 to TRBJ2-5; D is perhaps TRBD1 or TRBD2 (6 bases each). Germline CDR1 reads DFQATT; CDR2 reads SNEGSKA (reference sequence). The V end was cut by 6 bases, the J end by 0 bases, with 14 bases between. The CDR3 consists of 14 residues. This CDR3 is CSAPRGLYQETQYF. The CDR3 region has the DNA TGCAGTGCCCCCCGGGGGCTGTACCAAGAGACCCAGTACTTC.

This clonotype was detected ten times or more. CDR3 sequence reads: CSARPGTEYYGYTF. CDR3 DNA: TGCAGTGCCCGCCCAGGAACAGAGTACTATGGCTACACCTTC. V and J are TRBV20-1 and TRBJ1-2; the D is unclear. The CDR3 sequence is 14 residues long. Looked up from germline, CDR1 is DFQATT and CDR2 is SNEGSKA (reference sequence). The V and J ends lost 6 bases and 3 bases respectively, with 17 bases between them.

The table lists this clonotype with many counts. This chain connects TRBV20-1 to TRBJ1-5; D not certain. CDR3 length: 12 amino acids. The V end was cut by 6 bases, the J end by 3 bases, with 9 bases between. From germline, CDR1 is DFQATT and CDR2 SNEGSKA (reference sequence). In nucleotides, the CDR3 is TGCAGTGCCCGTGAGTCCAATCAGCCCCAGCATTTT. It specifies CSARESNQPQHF.

To note about this clonotype: This sequence may be a read error, since a much larger clone differs from it by one base. V usage is TRBV20-1 and J usage is TRBJ2-1, with 7 bases that match TRBD2. The V gene's germline CDR1 is DFQATT and CDR2 SNEGSKA (reference sequence). Trimming removed 3 bases from V and 9 bases from J; junction bases left unmatched: 14. The CDR3 totals 15 residues. The CDR3 DNA follows: TGCAGTGCTAGTTATTCTTGGGACTACAACATTGAGCAGTTCTTC. Its translation is CSASYSWDYNIEQFF.

This clonotype showed up just a few times. The chain links TRBV18 to TRBJ2-7, with D maybe TRBD2 (5 bases). Germline assignment: CDR1 KGHSH and CDR2 LQKENI. CDR3 size: 13 residues. Trimming stripped 2 bases from V and 5 bases from J, with 10 bases between. The CDR3 sequence: CASSPNAGDEQYF. The CDR3 DNA reads as TGTGCCAGCTCACCAAACGCGGGCGACGAGCAGTACTTC.

This clonotype was counted many times. The chain couples TRBV20-1 to TRBJ2-1; 9 bases fit TRBD2. In germline, CDR1 is DFQATT, CDR2 SNEGSKA (reference sequence). The CDR3 has 15 amino acids. The V segment lost 5 bases and the J segment 3 bases; nucleotides outside the gene matches: 8. The CDR3: CSAPRLADIYNEQFF. In DNA, the CDR3 is TGCAGTGCTCCTCGACTAGCGGATATCTACAATGAGCAGTTCTTC.

This clonotype was counted many times. The V call is TRBV7-2, the J call TRBJ1-4; D possibly corresponds to TRBD1 (5 bases). Trimming took off 4 bases at V and 4 bases at J, with 13 bases between the two ends. CDR3 length: 15 residues. CDR1 is SGHTA and CDR2 is FQGNSA in the germline V gene. DNA of the CDR3: TGTGCCAGCAGCTCCTCGGGGCAGGGTAATGAAAAACTGTTTTTT. Protein sequence: CASSSSGQGNEKLFF.

This clonotype was seen only a few times. The chain carries TRBV5-1 and TRBJ2-1; perhaps TRBD2 as D (5 bases). Germline loops: CDR1 SGHRS, CDR2 YFSETQ. The CDR3 totals 15 residues. Trimming removed 4 bases from V and 8 bases from J, with 19 bases in between. CDR3 region: CASSPPEGPGHEQFF. The DNA for the CDR3 is TGCGCCAGCAGCCCCCCCGAGGGCCCAGGTCATGAGCAGTTCTTC.

At least ten counts were recorded for this clonotype. The J gene is TRBJ1-1, the V gene TRBV7-2; 7 bases are shared with TRBD1. The CDR3 has 14 amino acids. CDR1 SGHTA and CDR2 FQGNSA come from the germline V gene. V lost 1 base to trimming and J lost 5 bases; unmatched junction nucleotides: 4. The CDR3 DNA reads TGTGCCAGCAGCTTAGGAGCGACAGGGACTGAAGCTTTCTTT. Translated: CASSLGATGTEAFF.